Described below is a single T cell receptor beta chain sequence and its context. Per the germline V gene, CDR1 is MNHEY and CDR2 is SVGAGI. CDR3 size: 13 residues. With V trimmed by 5 bases and J by 6 bases, 2 bases remained unmatched. This sample is part of a study of blood T cell repertoires in COVID-19. Across the study: The study drew acute and convalescent COVID-19 samples from the United States, Italy and Spain.

Authors' analysis steps: Reference gene primer amplification yielded estimated nucleated cell counts. Profiling relied on immunoSEQ multiplex PCR, and the TCRdb table lists in-frame clones only, not all of them. The DNA was the basis for D and trimming; V, J and clone size are from that table. The sample contains 50,000 to 55,000 clones, more than 75% of which appear only once. Sequences were obtained from peripheral blood. This chain uses TRBV6-5 with TRBJ2-3, with 10 positions matching TRBD1. The source is a man in his sixties or seventies with acute or convalescent COVID-19. The CDR3 nucleotides are TGTGCCAGCAGTAAGGACAGGGGGGATACGCAGTATTTT. Residues: CASSKDRGDTQYF.